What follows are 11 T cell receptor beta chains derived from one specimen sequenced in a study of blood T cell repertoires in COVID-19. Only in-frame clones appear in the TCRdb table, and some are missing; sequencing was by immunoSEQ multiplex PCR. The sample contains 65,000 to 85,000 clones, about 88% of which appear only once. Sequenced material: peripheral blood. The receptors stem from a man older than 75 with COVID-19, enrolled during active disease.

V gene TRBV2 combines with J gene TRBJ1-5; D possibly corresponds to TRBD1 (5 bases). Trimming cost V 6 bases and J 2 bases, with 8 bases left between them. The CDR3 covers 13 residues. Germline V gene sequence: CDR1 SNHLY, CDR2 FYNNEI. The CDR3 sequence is CASRGQGNQPQHF. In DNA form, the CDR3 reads TGTGCCAGCAGGGGGCAGGGCAATCAGCCCCAGCATTTT.

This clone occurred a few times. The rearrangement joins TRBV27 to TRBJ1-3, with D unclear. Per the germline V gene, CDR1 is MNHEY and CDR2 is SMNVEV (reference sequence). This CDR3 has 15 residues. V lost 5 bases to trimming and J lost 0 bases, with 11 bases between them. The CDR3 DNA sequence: TGTGCCAGCAGTCCCCGTAGCACCTCTGGAAACACCATATATTTT. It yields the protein CASSPRSTSGNTIYF.

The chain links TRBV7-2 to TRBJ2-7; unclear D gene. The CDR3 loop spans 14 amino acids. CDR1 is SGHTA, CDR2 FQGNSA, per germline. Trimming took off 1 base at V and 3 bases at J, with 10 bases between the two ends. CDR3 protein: CASSLDWSVYEQYF. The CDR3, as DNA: TGTGCCAGCAGCTTAGATTGGTCAGTCTACGAGCAGTACTTC.

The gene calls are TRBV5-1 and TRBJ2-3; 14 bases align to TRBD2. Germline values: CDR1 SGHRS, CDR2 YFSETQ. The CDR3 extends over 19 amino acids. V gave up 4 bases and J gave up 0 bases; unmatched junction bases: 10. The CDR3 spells CASSHGLAGGLASTDTQYF. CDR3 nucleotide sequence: TGCGCCAGCAGCCATGGACTAGCGGGAGGTCTAGCAAGCACAGATACGCAGTATTTT.

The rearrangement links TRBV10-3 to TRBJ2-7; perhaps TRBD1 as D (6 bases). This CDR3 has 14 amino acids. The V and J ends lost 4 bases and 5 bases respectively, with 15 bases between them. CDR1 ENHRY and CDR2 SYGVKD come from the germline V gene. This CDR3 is CAISASGQGNEQYF. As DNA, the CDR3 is TGTGCCATCAGTGCTTCTGGGCAGGGGAACGAGCAGTACTTC.

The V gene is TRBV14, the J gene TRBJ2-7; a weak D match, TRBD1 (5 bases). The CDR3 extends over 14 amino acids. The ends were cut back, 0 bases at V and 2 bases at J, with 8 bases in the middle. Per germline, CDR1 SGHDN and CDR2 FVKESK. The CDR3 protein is CASSQEKGTYEQYF. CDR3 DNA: TGTGCCAGCAGCCAAGAAAAGGGGACCTACGAGCAGTACTTC.

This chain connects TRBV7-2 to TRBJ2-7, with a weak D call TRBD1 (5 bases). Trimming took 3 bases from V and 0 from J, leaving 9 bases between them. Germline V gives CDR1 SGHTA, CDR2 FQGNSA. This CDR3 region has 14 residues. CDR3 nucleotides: TGTGCCAGCAGCTTCCGGACAAGCTCCTACGAGCAGTACTTC. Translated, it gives CASSFRTSSYEQYF.

The CDR3 sequence is CASSDAGGYNEQFF. The CDR3 DNA reads TGTGCCAGCAGCGACGCGGGCGGCTACAATGAGCAGTTCTTC. The chain couples TRBV6-5 to TRBJ2-1, with a possible D match to TRBD2 (5 bases). Trimming shortened V by 6 bases and J by 3 bases, and 12 bases separated the two germline ends. Germline CDR1 and CDR2: MNHEY and SVGAGI. The CDR3 runs to 14 residues.

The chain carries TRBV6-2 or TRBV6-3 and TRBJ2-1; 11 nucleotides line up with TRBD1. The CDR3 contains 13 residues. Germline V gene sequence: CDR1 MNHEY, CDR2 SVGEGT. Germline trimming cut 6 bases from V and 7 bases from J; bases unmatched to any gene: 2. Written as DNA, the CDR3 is TGTGCCAGCAGCGGACAGGGGGCGAATGAGCAGTTCTTC. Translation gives CASSGQGANEQFF.

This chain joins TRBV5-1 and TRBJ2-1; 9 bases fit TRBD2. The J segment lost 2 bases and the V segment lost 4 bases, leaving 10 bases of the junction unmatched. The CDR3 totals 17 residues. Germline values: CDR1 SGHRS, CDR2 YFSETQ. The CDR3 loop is CASSPRTSVTPYNEQFF. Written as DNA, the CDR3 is TGCGCCAGCAGCCCCAGGACTAGCGTGACCCCCTACAATGAGCAGTTCTTC.

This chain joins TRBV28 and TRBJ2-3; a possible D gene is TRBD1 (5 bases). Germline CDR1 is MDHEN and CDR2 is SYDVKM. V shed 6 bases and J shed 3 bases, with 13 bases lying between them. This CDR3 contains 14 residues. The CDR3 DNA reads TGTGCCAGCAGCTTAGGGGCCGGTACAGATACGCAGTATTTT. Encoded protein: CASSLGAGTDTQYF.